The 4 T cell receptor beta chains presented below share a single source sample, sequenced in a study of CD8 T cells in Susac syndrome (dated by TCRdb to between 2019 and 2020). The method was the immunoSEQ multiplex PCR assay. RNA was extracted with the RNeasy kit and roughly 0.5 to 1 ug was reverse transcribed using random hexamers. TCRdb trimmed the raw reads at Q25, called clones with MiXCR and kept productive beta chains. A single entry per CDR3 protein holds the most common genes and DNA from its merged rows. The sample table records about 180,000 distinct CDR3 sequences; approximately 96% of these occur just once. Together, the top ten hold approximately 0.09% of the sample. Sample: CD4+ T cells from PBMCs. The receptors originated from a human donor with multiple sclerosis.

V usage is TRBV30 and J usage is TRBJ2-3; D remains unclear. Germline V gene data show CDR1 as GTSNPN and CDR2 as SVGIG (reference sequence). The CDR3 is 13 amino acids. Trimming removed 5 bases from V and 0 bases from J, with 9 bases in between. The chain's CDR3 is CAWATSSTDTQYF. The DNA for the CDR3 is TGTGCCTGGGCAACGTCGAGCACAGATACGCAGTATTTT.

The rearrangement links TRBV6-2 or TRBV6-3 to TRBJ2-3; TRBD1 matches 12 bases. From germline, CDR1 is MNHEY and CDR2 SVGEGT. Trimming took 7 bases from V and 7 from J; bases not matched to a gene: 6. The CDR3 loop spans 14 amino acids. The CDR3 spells CASIAGQGANTQYF. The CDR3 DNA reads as TGTGCCAGCATTGCGGGACAGGGGGCAAATACGCAGTATTTT.

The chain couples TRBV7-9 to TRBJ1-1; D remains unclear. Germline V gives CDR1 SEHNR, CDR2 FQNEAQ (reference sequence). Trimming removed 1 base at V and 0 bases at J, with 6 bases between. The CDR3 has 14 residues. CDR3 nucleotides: TGTGCCAGCAGCTTAGGATCGGTGAACACTGAAGCTTTCTTT. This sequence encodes CASSLGSVNTEAFF.

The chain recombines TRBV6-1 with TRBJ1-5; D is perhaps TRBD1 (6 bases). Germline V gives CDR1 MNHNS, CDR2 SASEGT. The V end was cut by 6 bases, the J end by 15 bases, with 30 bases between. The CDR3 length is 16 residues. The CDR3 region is CASRPKLGRGPEWWHF. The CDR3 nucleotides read TGTGCCAGCAGACCCAAACTCGGACGGGGGCCGGAGTGGTGGCATTTT.